These 4 T cell receptor beta chains came from one sample sequenced in a study of Graves' ophthalmopathy and Graves' hyperthyroidism. Amplified TCR beta CDR3 regions were obtained using RNA transcripts as template. RT-PCR was first run with HTBI primers, then multiplex PCR in a second round. TCRdb reprocessed the multiplex PCR reads via MiXCR and lists one record per CDR3 protein. The table lists hundreds of thousands of distinct CDR3 sequences, 20% to 25% of them singletons, with approximately 6.5% in the top ten. The sample comprised peripheral blood. The receptors come from a woman aged 18-29 years with stable Graves' hyperthyroidism. Some clones in this sample may be carry-over from other donors' samples.

This clonotype was counted many times. The chain uses TRBV2 and TRBJ2-7; D gene ambiguous. The CDR3 is made up of 13 amino acids. From germline, CDR1 is SNHLY and CDR2 FYNNEI. V gave up 6 bases and J gave up 2 bases, with 11 bases separating them. This chain's CDR3 is CASSVDRAYEQYF. CDR3 nucleotides: TGTGCCAGCAGCGTAGATAGGGCCTACGAGCAGTACTTC.

Of note for this clonotype: Because it lacks the conserved phenylalanine or tryptophan at the end, this CDR3 is likely a read error. No DNA is shown, since the ends of the CDR3 on it are uncertain; the CDR3 is the one TCRdb lists. The chain combines TRBV5-1 with TRBJ1-1. Per germline, CDR1 SGHRS and CDR2 YFSETQ. The CDR3 length equals 11 residues, ends included. The CDR3 region is CASSLETEACL.

This clonotype was seen repeatedly, ten times or more. The J gene is TRBJ2-7, the V gene TRBV7-9; D gene uncertain. From germline, CDR1 is SEHNR and CDR2 FQNEAQ (reference sequence). The CDR3 length is 14 residues. V lost 3 bases and J 2 bases, leaving 11 bases between the germline ends. CDR3 DNA sequence: TGTGCCAGCAGCTTCGGGCCTTCTGCCTACGAGCAGTACTTC. Protein sequence: CASSFGPSAYEQYF. Full variable domain (rest looked up from reference TRBV7-9 and TRBJ2-7): DTGVSQNPRHKITKRGQNVTFRCDPISEHNRLYWYRQTLGQGPEFLTYFQNEAQLEKSRLLSDRFSAERPKGSFSTLEIQRTEQGDSAMYLCASSFGPSAYEQYFGPGTRLTVT.

The chain joins TRBV7-3 to TRBJ2-5; TRBD1 is a possible D gene (6 bases). This CDR3 has 15 amino acids. Trimming cost V 2 bases and J 4 bases, with 14 bases left between them. Germline CDR1 SGHTA, CDR2 FQGTGA. CDR3 residues: CASSLSAGVGETQYF. Written as DNA, the CDR3 is TGTGCCAGCAGCTTATCGGCAGGGGTCGGAGAGACCCAGTACTTC.